The clone carrying this TCR beta chain was seen a handful of times. What it recognizes is unknown. The data derive from a study of cytomegalovirus exposure and HLA in healthy donors. Germline assignment: CDR1 KGHSH and CDR2 LQKENI. The V end was cut by 2 bases, the J end by 5 bases, with 6 bases between. CDR3 size: 12 residues. Study conclusions and caveats: Upon later analysis, HLA-associated TCR beta chains proved more clonally expanded than other, equally common chains. TRBV6-2, TRBV6-3 and other indistinguishable V segments were excluded.

PCR involved 60 Vbeta and 13 Jbeta primers. Clones were sequenced by immunoSEQ multiplex PCR, and TCRdb holds only the in-frame ones, with some missing. Of more than 80,000 clones in the sample, less than 80% were seen once. This TCR derives from a man in his 60s in good health and CMV-seronegative. The genes are TRBV18 and TRBJ1-2; TRBD1 is a possible D gene (5 bases). Sample: PBMCs. The CDR3 here is CASSPDRYGYTF. The CDR3 nucleotides are TGTGCCAGCTCACCAGACAGATATGGCTACACCTTC.